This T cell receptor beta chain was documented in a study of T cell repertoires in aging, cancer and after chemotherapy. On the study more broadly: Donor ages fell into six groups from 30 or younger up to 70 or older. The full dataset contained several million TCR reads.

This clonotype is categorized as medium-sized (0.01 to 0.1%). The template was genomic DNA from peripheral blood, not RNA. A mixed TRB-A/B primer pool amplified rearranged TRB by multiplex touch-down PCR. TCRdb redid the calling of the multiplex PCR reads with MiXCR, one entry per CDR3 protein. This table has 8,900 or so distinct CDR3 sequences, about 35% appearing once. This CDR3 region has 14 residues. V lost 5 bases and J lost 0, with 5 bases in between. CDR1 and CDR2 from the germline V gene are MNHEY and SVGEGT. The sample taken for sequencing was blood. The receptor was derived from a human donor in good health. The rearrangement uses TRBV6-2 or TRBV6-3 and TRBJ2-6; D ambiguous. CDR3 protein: CASSHDSGANVLTF. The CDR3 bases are TGTGCCAGCAGTCACGACTCTGGGGCCAACGTCCTGACTTTC.